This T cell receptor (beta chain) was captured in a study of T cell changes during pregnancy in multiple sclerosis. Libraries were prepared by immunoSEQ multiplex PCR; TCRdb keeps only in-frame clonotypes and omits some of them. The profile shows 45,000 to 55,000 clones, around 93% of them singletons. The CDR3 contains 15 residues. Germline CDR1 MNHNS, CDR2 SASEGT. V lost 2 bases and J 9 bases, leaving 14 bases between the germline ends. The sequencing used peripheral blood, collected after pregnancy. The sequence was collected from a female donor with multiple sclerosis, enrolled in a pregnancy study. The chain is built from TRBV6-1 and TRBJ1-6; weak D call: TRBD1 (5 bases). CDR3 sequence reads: CASSEYGGTSSPLHF. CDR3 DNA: TGTGCCAGCAGTGAATACGGGGGGACCTCTTCACCCCTCCACTTT.